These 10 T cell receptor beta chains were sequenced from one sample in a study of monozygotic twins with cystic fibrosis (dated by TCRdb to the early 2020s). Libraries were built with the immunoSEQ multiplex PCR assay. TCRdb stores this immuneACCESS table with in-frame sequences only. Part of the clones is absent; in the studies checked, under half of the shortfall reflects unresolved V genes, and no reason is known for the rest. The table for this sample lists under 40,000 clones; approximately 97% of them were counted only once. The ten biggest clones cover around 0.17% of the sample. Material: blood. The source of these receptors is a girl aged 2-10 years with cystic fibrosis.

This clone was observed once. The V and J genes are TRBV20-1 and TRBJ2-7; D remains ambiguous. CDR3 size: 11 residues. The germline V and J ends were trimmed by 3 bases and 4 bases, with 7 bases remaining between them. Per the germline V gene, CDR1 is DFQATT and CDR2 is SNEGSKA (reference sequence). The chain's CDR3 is CSASSAYEQYF. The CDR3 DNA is TGCAGTGCTAGCTCAGCATACGAGCAGTACTTC.

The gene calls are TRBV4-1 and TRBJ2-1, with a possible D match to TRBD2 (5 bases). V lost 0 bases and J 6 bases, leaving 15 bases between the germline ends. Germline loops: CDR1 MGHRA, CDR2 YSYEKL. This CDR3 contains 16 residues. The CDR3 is CASSQDGSEAGNEQFF. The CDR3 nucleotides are TGCGCCAGCAGCCAAGACGGCTCGGAGGCCGGCAATGAGCAGTTCTTC.

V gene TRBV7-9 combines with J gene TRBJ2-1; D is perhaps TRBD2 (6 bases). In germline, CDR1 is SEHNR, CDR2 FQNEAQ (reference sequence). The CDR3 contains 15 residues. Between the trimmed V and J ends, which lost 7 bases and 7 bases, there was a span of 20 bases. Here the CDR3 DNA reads TGTGCCAGCACTTTATGGGGAGGCAAGGTGAATGAGCAGTTCTTC. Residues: CASTLWGGKVNEQFF.

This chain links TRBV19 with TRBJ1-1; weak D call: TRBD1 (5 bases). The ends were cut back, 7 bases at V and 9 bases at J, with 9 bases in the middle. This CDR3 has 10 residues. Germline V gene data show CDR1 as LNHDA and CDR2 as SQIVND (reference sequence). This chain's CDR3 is CASTGSKAFF. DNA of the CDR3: TGTGCCAGTACAGGGAGCAAAGCTTTCTTT.

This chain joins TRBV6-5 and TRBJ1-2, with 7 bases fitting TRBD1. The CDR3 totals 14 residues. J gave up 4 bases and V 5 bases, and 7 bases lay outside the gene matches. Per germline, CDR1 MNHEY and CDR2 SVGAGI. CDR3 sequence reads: CASSATGTAYGYTF. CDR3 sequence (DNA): TGTGCCAGCAGTGCTACCGGGACAGCCTATGGCTACACCTTC.

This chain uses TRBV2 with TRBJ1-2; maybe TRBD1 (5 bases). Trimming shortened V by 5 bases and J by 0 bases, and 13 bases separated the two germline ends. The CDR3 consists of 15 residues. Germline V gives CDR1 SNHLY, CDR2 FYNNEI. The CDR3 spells CASSLTGKANYGYTF. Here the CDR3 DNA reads TGTGCCAGCAGTCTAACAGGAAAAGCTAACTATGGCTACACCTTC.

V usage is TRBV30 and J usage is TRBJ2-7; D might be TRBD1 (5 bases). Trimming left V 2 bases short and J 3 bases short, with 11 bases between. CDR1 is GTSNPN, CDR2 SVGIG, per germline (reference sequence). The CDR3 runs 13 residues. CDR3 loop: CAWSLGEYYEQYF. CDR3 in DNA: TGTGCCTGGAGTCTAGGGGAATACTACGAGCAGTACTTC.

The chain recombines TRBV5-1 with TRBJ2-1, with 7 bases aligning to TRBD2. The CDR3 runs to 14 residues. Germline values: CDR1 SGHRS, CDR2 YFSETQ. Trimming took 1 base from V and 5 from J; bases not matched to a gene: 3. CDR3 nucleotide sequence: TGCGCCAGCAGCTTGTGGGGGACTAACAATGAGCAGTTCTTC. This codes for CASSLWGTNNEQFF. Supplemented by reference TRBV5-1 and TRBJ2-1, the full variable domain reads KAGVTQTPRYLIKTRGQQVTLSCSPISGHRSVSWYQQTPGQGLQFLFEYFSETQRNKGNFPGRFSGRQFSNSRSEMNVSTLELGDSALYLCASSLWGTNNEQFFGPGTRLTVL.

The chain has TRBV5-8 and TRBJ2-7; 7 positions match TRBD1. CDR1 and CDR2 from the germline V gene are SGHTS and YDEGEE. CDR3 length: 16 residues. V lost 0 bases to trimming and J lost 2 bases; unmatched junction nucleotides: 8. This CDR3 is CASSLAPTGSPYEQYF. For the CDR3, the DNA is TGTGCCAGCAGCTTGGCCCCGACAGGGTCCCCCTACGAGCAGTACTTC.

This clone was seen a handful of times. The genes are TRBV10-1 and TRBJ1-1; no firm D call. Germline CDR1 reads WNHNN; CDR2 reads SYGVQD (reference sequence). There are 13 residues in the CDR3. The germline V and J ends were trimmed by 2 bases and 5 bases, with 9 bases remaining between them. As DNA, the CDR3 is TGCGCCAGCAGTGAGGGCGACGGTACTGAAGCTTTCTTT. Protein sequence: CASSEGDGTEAFF.